This is a list of T cell receptor beta chains from one sample in a study of radiotherapy plus CTLA-4 blockade in lung cancer. This table comes from immunoSEQ multiplex PCR, and its TCRdb copy is limited to in-frame clones, with some not included. This sample has about 40,000 clones; around 75% occur once, and the top ten carry roughly 10%. The starting material was peripheral blood, obtained from a patient treated with radiotherapy plus ipilimumab. The receptors shown here come from a human donor with non-small cell lung cancer who had stable disease on radiotherapy plus ipilimumab. Each CDR3 is given with its conserved first and last residue. A D gene is named only where the DNA matches it firmly. Clone size is not always given. Where it is, it says once, few, many or a class for expanded clones.

cdr3_nt: TGTGCCAGCAGCTTCCGGGACAGGGTAGGAGAGACCCAGTACTTC
cdr3_aa: CASSFRDRVGETQYF
v_call: TRBV7-6
j_call: TRBJ2-5
d_call: TRBD1
clone_size: -

cdr3_nt: TGCGCCAGCAGCCAAGCACAGGGGGATGGGACCAACGTCCTGACTTTC
cdr3_aa: CASSQAQGDGTNVLTF
v_call: TRBV4-1
j_call: TRBJ2-6
d_call: TRBD1
clone_size: once

cdr3_nt: TGCGCCAGCAGCGCCACAACACAGGGTGCGGGAAACACCATATATTTT
cdr3_aa: CASSATTQGAGNTIYF
v_call: TRBV5-1
j_call: TRBJ1-3
d_call: -
clone_size: -

cdr3_nt: TGCAGTGCGCCTTGGGCTGCCGAAGCTTTCTTT
cdr3_aa: CSAPWAAEAFF
v_call: TRBV20-1
j_call: TRBJ1-1
d_call: -
clone_size: -

cdr3_nt: TGTGCCAGCACCGGGAGGGACCTCTCGGGCGAGCAGTACTTC
cdr3_aa: CASTGRDLSGEQYF
v_call: TRBV6-6
j_call: TRBJ2-7
d_call: TRBD2
clone_size: -

cdr3_nt: TGCGCCAGCAGCGACTGGACTAGCTTCACAGATACGCAGTATTTT
cdr3_aa: CASSDWTSFTDTQYF
v_call: TRBV5-1
j_call: TRBJ2-3
d_call: TRBD2
clone_size: -

cdr3_nt: TGCGCCAGCAGCCAAGATCCGGGACAGGGTGATTCACCCCTCCACTTT
cdr3_aa: CASSQDPGQGDSPLHF
v_call: TRBV4-3
j_call: TRBJ1-6
d_call: TRBD1
clone_size: -

cdr3_nt: TGCGCCAGCAGGTCGAGCATGAACACTGAAGCTTTCTTT
cdr3_aa: CASRSSMNTEAFF
v_call: TRBV5-1
j_call: TRBJ1-1
d_call: -
clone_size: -

cdr3_nt: TGTGCCAGCAGCTTAGAACTAGCGCCCTACAATGAGCAGTTCTTC
cdr3_aa: CASSLELAPYNEQFF
v_call: TRBV7-6
j_call: TRBJ2-1
d_call: TRBD2
clone_size: -

cdr3_nt: TGTGCCAGCAGTCCAGCGTGGGAGCCTTCCTACGAGCAGTACTTC
cdr3_aa: CASSPAWEPSYEQYF
v_call: TRBV6-5
j_call: TRBJ2-7
d_call: -
clone_size: -

cdr3_nt: TGTGCCAGCAGCTTAGTGATTCTGGCGGCGATTGGGGCTTTCTTT
cdr3_aa: CASSLVILAAIGAFF
v_call: TRBV7-2
j_call: TRBJ1-1
d_call: -
clone_size: -

cdr3_nt: TGTGCCACCAGCAGAGGCCGACAGGAGTACACTGAAGCTTTCTTT
cdr3_aa: CATSRGRQEYTEAFF
v_call: TRBV15
j_call: TRBJ1-1
d_call: -
clone_size: -

cdr3_nt: TGTGCCAGCAGCGCTCGACAGGCTAACTATGGCTACACCTTC
cdr3_aa: CASSARQANYGYTF
v_call: TRBV9
j_call: TRBJ1-2
d_call: -
clone_size: -

cdr3_nt: TGTGCCAGCAGCTTTTCGCTCCGGACTAGCGGTCAAGAGACCCAGTACTTC
cdr3_aa: CASSFSLRTSGQETQYF
v_call: TRBV5-4
j_call: TRBJ2-5
d_call: TRBD2
clone_size: -

cdr3_nt: TGTGCCAGCAACAAAGTTGGACCGGACAGGGATGCCTACGAGCAGTACTTC
cdr3_aa: CASNKVGPDRDAYEQYF
v_call: TRBV21-1
j_call: TRBJ2-7
d_call: -
clone_size: -